Described below is a single TCR beta chain sequence and its context. The antigen is undetermined. Unique molecular identifiers were used to barcode this TCRbeta library. Each CDR3 protein is one row after TCRdb ran MiXCR on the PCR reads. Of around 580,000 distinct CDR3 sequences listed, around 27% are singletons. This record comes from a study of T-cell reconstitution after alpha-beta-depleted transplantation in children. Study-wide points: Counts and diversity of T cells one year after transplant came mostly from newly produced T cells. There were reportedly several hundred expanded graft clones from which alpha-beta T cells came about two months after transplant. Day-60 TCRbeta diversity that was high in some patients was derived from surviving recipient T cells and thymic progenitors.

Germline CDR1 is MDHEN and CDR2 is SYDVKM. With 3 bases removed from V and 5 bases from J, the gap between germline ends came to 13 bases. The CDR3 runs to 14 residues. The chain is built from TRBV28 and TRBJ1-2, with D possibly TRBD1 on 5 matching bases. This TCR was sampled from a boy under two years old with Wiskott-Aldrich syndrome, due to receive a stem cell transplant. This sample comprised PBMCs, obtained before TCRalphabeta/CD19-depleted stem cell transplant. CDR3: CASSLRGRSYGYTF. The CDR3 nucleotides are TGTGCCAGCAGTTTGAGGGGCAGGTCGTATGGCTACACCTTC.